In this sample, the clone carrying this T cell receptor (beta chain) turned up a few times. Antigen specificity is unknown. TCRdb analysed the 5' RACE reads with MiXCR anew, one entry per CDR3 protein. The top ten hold 3% to 4% of the sample, which has 150,000 to 200,000 distinct CDR3 sequences, around 10% seen once. This sample was included in a study of T-cell memory formation after mild COVID-19. Findings of the study overall: The study found contracting CD4+ clones mainly in CM and EM and contracting CD8+ clones in EMRA.

This sequence was found in a man aged 18 to 35 who had mild COVID-19 (a few samples of this study predate the infection). Cell type and time point are not known. Source material: PBMCs or a T cell subset sorted from them (not recorded which).

CDR3 residues: CASSVFRGGFSYEQYF. CDR3 nucleotide sequence: TGTGCCAGCAGCGTGTTCAGGGGAGGGTTCTCCTACGAGCAGTACTTC. The chain employs TRBV11-2 and TRBJ2-7; perhaps TRBD2 as D (7 bases). The V end was cut by 5 bases, the J end by 0 bases, with 17 bases between. Germline CDR1 is SGHAT and CDR2 is FQNNGV. This CDR3 is built from 16 residues.